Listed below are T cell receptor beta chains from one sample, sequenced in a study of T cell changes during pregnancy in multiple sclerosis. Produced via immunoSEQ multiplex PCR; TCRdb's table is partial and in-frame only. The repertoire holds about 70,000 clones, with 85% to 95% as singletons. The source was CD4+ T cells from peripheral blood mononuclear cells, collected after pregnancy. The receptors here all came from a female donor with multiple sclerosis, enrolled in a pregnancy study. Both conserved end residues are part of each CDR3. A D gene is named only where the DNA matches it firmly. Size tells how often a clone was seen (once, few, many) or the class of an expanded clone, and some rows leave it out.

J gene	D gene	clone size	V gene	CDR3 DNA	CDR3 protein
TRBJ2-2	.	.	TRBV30	TGTGCCTGGAGTGCTCGGGCCGGGGAGCTGTTTTTT	CAWSARAGELFF
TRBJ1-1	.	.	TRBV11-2	TGTGCCAGCAGCTTAGAATCTTCCCTGAACACTGAAGCTTTCTTT	CASSLESSLNTEAFF
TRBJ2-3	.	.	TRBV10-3	TGTGCCATCAGTGATTCGACAGGCAGCACAGATACGCAGTATTTT	CAISDSTGSTDTQYF
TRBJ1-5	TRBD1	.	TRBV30	TGTGCCTGGAGTGCGGACAGGGGGTTTCCCCAGCATTTT	CAWSADRGFPQHF
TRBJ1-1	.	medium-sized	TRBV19	TGTGCCAGTAGTCCCAGGGGCGAGGACACTGAAGCTTTCTTT	CASSPRGEDTEAFF
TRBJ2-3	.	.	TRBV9	TGTGCCAGCAGCGTTCTTAGCGGCACAGATACGCAGTATTTT	CASSVLSGTDTQYF
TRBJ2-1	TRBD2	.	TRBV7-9	TGTGCCAGCAGCTTAGGGGCGACTAGCGGGAGGGTCCACGGCAATGAGCAGTTCTTC	CASSLGATSGRVHGNEQFF
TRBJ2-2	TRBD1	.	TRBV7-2	TGTGCCAGCAGCTTAGTCAGGACAGGGGTCTCCGGGGAGCTGTTTTTT	CASSLVRTGVSGELFF
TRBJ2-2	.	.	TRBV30	TGTGCCTGGAGTAAGGACTCCACCGGGGAGCTGTTTTTT	CAWSKDSTGELFF
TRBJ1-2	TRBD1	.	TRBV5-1	TGCGCCAGCAGCATGGGGACAGCGAACTATGGCTACACCTTC	CASSMGTANYGYTF
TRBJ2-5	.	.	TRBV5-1	TGCGCCAGCTCCCCAGGGGCTTCCACTCAAGAGACCCAGTACTTC	CASSPGASTQETQYF
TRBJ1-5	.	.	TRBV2	TGTGCCAGCACCAAGGACACCGCGCGGAATAGCAATCAGCCCCAGCATTTT	CASTKDTARNSNQPQHF
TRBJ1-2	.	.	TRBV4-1	TGCGCCAGCAGCCAAGTGGCGGGGAACTATGGCTACACCTTC	CASSQVAGNYGYTF
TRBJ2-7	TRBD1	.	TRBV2	TGTGCCAGCAGGACGACAGGGGGCCAATTTCCCTACGAGCAGTACTTC	CASRTTGGQFPYEQYF
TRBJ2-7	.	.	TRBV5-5	TGTGCCAGCAGCTTGTCCGTGTACCCCGACATACCCTACGAGCAGTACTTC	CASSLSVYPDIPYEQYF
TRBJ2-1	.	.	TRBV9	TGTGCCAGCAGCGCGCAGTCGCGTGGGGGGTCTTACAATGAGCAGTTCTTC	CASSAQSRGGSYNEQFF
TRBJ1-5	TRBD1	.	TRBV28	TGTGCCAGCAGACCGGGGACAGGCAATCAGCCCCAGCATTTT	CASRPGTGNQPQHF
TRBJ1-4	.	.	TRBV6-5	TGTGCCAGCAGTGTCGGGGGTCGGACTAATGAAAAACTGTTTTTT	CASSVGGRTNEKLFF
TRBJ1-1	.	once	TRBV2	TGTGCCAGCAGTGAAACCCGACAGGAGTCAAGTTTAGCTTTCTTT	CASSETRQESSLAFF
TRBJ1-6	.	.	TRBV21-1	TGTGCCAGCAGCAAAAGTGGCCTCTCCTATAATTCACCCCTCCACTTT	CASSKSGLSYNSPLHF
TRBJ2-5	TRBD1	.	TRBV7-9	TGTGCCAGCAGCTCTCGACAGGGTCTCGAGACCCAGTACTTC	CASSSRQGLETQYF
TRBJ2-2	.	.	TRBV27	TGTGCCAGCAGTCAGACAGCGAACACCGGGGAGCTGTTTTTT	CASSQTANTGELFF
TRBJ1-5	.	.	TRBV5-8	TGTGCCAGCAGCTTGGAGGGGGGGTTTGGACAGCCCCAGCATTTT	CASSLEGGFGQPQHF
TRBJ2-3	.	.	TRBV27	TGTGCCAGCAGTTTAGGGGGCACTAGCACAGATACGCAGTATTTT	CASSLGGTSTDTQYF
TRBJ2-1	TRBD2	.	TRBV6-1	TGTGCCAGCAGTAAACTAGCGGGAAGCTGGGATGAGCAGTTCTTC	CASSKLAGSWDEQFF
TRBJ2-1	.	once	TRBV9	TGTGCCAGCGGCTCCAACGTCCTGCACAATGAGCAGTTCTTC	CASGSNVLHNEQFF
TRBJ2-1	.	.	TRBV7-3	TGTGCCAGCAGCTGGACGGCGGGCCACAATGAGCAGTTCTTC	CASSWTAGHNEQFF